This TCR beta chain originates from a study of Graves' ophthalmopathy and Graves' hyperthyroidism. Study details: Blood was drawn at initial diagnosis, before any treatment.

Serum thyroxine and TRAb, along with clinical symptoms, thyroid ultrasound and orbital computed tomography, were what diagnosis relied on. Isolation of PBMCs was performed using roughly 10 ml of fresh peripheral blood. CDR1 SNHLY and CDR2 FYNNEI come from the germline V gene. Between the trimmed V and J ends, which lost 6 bases and 5 bases, there was a span of 10 bases. This CDR3 comprises 12 residues. The authors amplified TCR beta CDR3 regions from RNA transcripts. HTBI-primed RT-PCR formed the first round, and a multiplex PCR formed the second. TCRdb re-derived calls from the multiplex PCR reads in MiXCR, one entry per CDR3 protein. Of hundreds of thousands of distinct CDR3 sequences in the sample, 35% to 50% were seen once.

This chain connects TRBV2 to TRBJ1-2; TRBD1 is a possible D gene (5 bases). The receptor was isolated from an adult man with Graves' ophthalmopathy. Sequencing was done on a sample of peripheral blood. The CDR3 nucleotides are TGTGCCAGCAGGCGGGGCACATATGGCTACACCTTC. Protein product: CASRRGTYGYTF.